What follows describes a single T cell receptor beta chain. The antigen it recognizes is unknown. No base qualities exist here, and no much larger clone lies one base off it. These data come from a study of T cell responses to AZD1222 COVID-19 vaccine (dated by TCRdb to about 2021). Context from the whole study: A total of under 250 trial participants underwent TCR sequencing, of whom under 220 had received two doses of AZD1222 and roughly 26 had received two doses of the MenACWY control vaccine. Trial participants were enrolled by age into subgroups of 18-55, 56-69 and 70-plus years, and around 150, 29 and 61 TCR-sequenced participants, respectively, were included in these subgroups. Overall study outcomes, separate from this receptor: After two AZD1222 doses, both the breadth and the depth of spike-specific TCRs were significantly higher than at day 0 and than in MenACWY recipients. Vaccine-associated CD4 TCRs spanned the whole spike protein, with dominant responses in regions 160-218 and 743-854. Conclusions about previously exposed vaccinees are limited because only six or seven AZD1222 recipients were SARS-CoV-2 seropositive at baseline. No day 14 peak-response samples were available, so repertoires were characterized only after the peak T cell response. In the small 56-69-year group, the increase in depth fell short of significance, most likely because of low power. Epitopes outside the regions mutated in the B.1.351 and B.1.1.7 variants were reportedly recognized by nearly half of the unique spike-specific TCRs. Participants were mostly white British, with more females than males. The authors suggested clonal diversity may have been underestimated.

The CDR3 regions of human TCRbeta chains were subjected to immunosequencing. The study's processing was this. Repertoire TCRs were matched against a reference library of SARS-CoV-2-specific TCRs generated with the MIRA antigen-specificity platform. Breadth was defined as the fraction of unique TCRs that were SARS-CoV-2-associated, and depth was defined as the fraction of total T cells that were SARS-CoV-2-associated. Using the MIRA data, each spike-specific TCR was assigned both to the spike region to which the TCR was reactive and to a CD4 or CD8 class. Log10-transformed breadth and depth values were compared by one-way ANOVA with Sidak's multiple comparisons tests. What TCRdb holds here is the immuneACCESS table cut down to in-frame rearrangements. Part of the clones is not present; checked against another copy, under half of the missing clones reflect an unresolved V gene, and the others are unexplained. V, J and clone size are taken as reported in that table, and D and trimming were inferred from the DNA itself. The sample profile shows approximately 210,000 clones; approximately 94% of them were found once. 1.7% of the sample belongs to the ten largest clones.

CDR1 and CDR2 (ENHRY, SYGVKD) derive from the germline V gene. Taken from cysteine to phenylalanine, the CDR3 has 12 residues. Left in the record is the CDR3 DNA by itself, 36 bases read in frame from the first base. Trimming at the junction amounts to 0 bases on V and 8 bases on J, and the germline ends lie 7 bases apart. Read against the paper, the sample's time point label means: about 28 days (+/-7) after the second vaccine dose. The meaning of the sample's treatment or condition label: meningococcal conjugate vaccine given as trial control. The vaccinee samples were drawn from two UK trials, COV001 and COV002, one of which was a single-blind randomized controlled phase 2/3 trial testing AZD1222 (ChAdOx1 nCoV-19) in healthy adults. Trial participant PBMC samples were collected at day 0 and day 28 after the second dose for TCRbeta chain sequencing.

The clonotype originates from an adult who received the MenACWY meningococcal vaccine as a control. Sequencing used peripheral blood, obtained 28 days after the second dose of the MenACWY control vaccine. In this chain, TRBV10-3 is recombined with TRBJ1-2, with the D gene not confidently named. In nucleotide form, the sequence is TGTGCCATCAGTGAGTCAGGTCTCGGCTACACCTTC. This is translated as CAISESGLGYTF.